This T cell receptor (beta chain) was sequenced for a study of T cells in tumors after PD-1 blockade. Study overall: Patients received pembrolizumab 200 mg every 3 weeks or cemiplimab 350 mg every 2 weeks. Whole-study findings and limits: Blood contained about 42% of the tumor's TCR clonotypes.

With regard to this clone: Its antigen is not identified.

Measured with immunoSEQ multiplex PCR; TCRdb has only the in-frame clones, and not every one. This sample has roughly 50,000 clones, with over 70% found just once. The sequence was obtained from a human donor with basal cell carcinoma. Source: PBMCs, taken before anti-PD-1 treatment.

The CDR3 sequence: CASSSAGGQETQYF. CDR3 DNA: TGTGCCAGCAGCTCAGCGGGGGGGCAAGAGACCCAGTACTTC. The V and J genes are TRBV3-1 (or the pseudogene TRBV3-2) and TRBJ2-5; 10 nucleotides agree with TRBD2. Per germline, CDR1 LGHDT and CDR2 YNNKEL (reference sequence). The CDR3 consists of 14 residues. J was trimmed by 2 bases and V by 5 bases; bases with no gene match: 2.